These T cell receptor beta chains were read from a single sample in a study of brain T cells in children with intractable seizures. Using immunoSEQ multiplex PCR, the repertoire was profiled, and TCRdb retains in-frame clones only, with some absent. This sample has 55,000 to 80,000 clones, with 90% to 96% found just once. The sample was peripheral blood, taken at surgery. These receptor sequences come from a boy under two years old with focal cortical dysplasia and intractable seizures. Each CDR3 is given with its conserved first and last residue. Fields, in order: clone size, D gene, V gene, J gene, CDR3 protein, CDR3 DNA. A D gene is named only where the DNA matches it firmly. Part of the rows lack a size; the others show once, few, many or a class for expanded clones.

once	.	TRBV7-2	TRBJ2-7	CASSLVGSGAYEQYF	TGTGCCAGCAGCTTAGTAGGTTCGGGAGCCTACGAGCAGTACTTC
.	.	TRBV6-4	TRBJ2-3	CASSDEGLGNTQYF	TGTGCCAGCAGTGACGAGGGGTTGGGAAATACGCAGTATTTT
.	.	TRBV3-1/TRBV3-2	TRBJ2-3	CASRDSLDTDTQYF	TGTGCCAGCAGGGACAGTTTGGACACAGATACGCAGTATTTT
.	TRBD2	TRBV6-5	TRBJ2-7	CASSTTSGPTGRKYF	TGTGCCAGCAGCACGACTAGCGGGCCGACCGGGAGAAAGTACTTC
.	TRBD2	TRBV6-1	TRBJ2-5	CASSESRLAGFQETQYF	TGTGCCAGCAGTGAAAGTCGACTAGCGGGGTTCCAAGAGACCCAGTACTTC
once	.	TRBV4-2	TRBJ2-7	CASSLGTRSRDEQYF	TGTGCCAGCAGCCTAGGGACCCGTTCTAGGGACGAGCAGTACTTC
.	TRBD1	TRBV20-1	TRBJ2-3	CSASGRRGHGTDTQYF	TGCAGTGCTAGTGGTCGCAGGGGGCACGGCACAGATACGCAGTATTTT
.	.	TRBV24-1	TRBJ2-3	CATRGSRTDTQYF	TGTGCCACCAGGGGGTCCCGCACAGATACGCAGTATTTT
.	.	TRBV2	TRBJ2-2	CASTPKGYLNTGELFF	TGTGCCAGCACCCCCAAGGGCTACCTAAACACCGGGGAGCTGTTTTTT
.	.	TRBV5-5	TRBJ2-2	CASSQHYANTGELFF	TGTGCCAGCAGCCAACATTACGCGAACACCGGGGAGCTGTTTTTT
.	.	TRBV7-9	TRBJ1-1	CASSLVGAPRTEAFF	TGTGCCAGCAGCTTAGTGGGGGCCCCGAGGACTGAAGCTTTCTTT
.	TRBD1	TRBV27	TRBJ1-4	CASSRQGALPFNEKLFF	TGTGCCAGCAGCCGACAGGGGGCGCTCCCCTTTAATGAAAAACTGTTTTTT
.	.	TRBV2	TRBJ2-7	CASRGIAYEQYF	TGTGCCAGCAGGGGCATAGCCTACGAGCAGTACTTC
.	TRBD1	TRBV9	TRBJ1-5	CASSGPGTGSNQPQHF	TGTGCCAGCAGCGGTCCGGGGACAGGTTCCAATCAGCCCCAGCATTTT
.	TRBD2	TRBV28	TRBJ2-7	CASSFYLSGSPYENEQYF	TGTGCCAGCAGTTTTTATCTTAGCGGGAGCCCTTACGAGAACGAGCAGTACTTC
.	TRBD2	TRBV5-1	TRBJ2-2	CASSLAPTREPGELFF	TGCGCCAGCAGCTTGGCTCCCACGCGGGAGCCCGGGGAGCTGTTTTTT
.	TRBD1	TRBV12-3/TRBV12-4	TRBJ2-7	CASRGQPTYEQYF	TGTGCCAGCCGGGGACAGCCAACCTACGAGCAGTACTTC
few	.	TRBV5-4	TRBJ2-7	CASSLFTASYEQYF	TGTGCCAGCAGCCTGTTTACAGCCTCCTACGAGCAGTACTTC
once	TRBD1	TRBV28	TRBJ2-4	CASSPHRGETKNIQYF	TGTGCCAGCAGTCCCCACAGGGGTGAGACCAAAAACATTCAGTACTTC
.	TRBD2	TRBV19	TRBJ2-2	CASSISTSGATGELFF	TGTGCCAGTAGTATCTCAACTAGCGGGGCCACCGGGGAGCTGTTTTTT
.	TRBD1	TRBV2	TRBJ1-2	CASTETGGVPGYTF	TGTGCCAGCACTGAGACAGGGGGCGTACCTGGCTACACCTTC
.	.	TRBV18	TRBJ1-1	CASSPTGNTEAFF	TGTGCCAGCTCCCCGACAGGGAACACTGAAGCTTTCTTT
.	.	TRBV19	TRBJ2-3	CASRWGGYRGGTTTDTQYF	TGTGCCAGTAGATGGGGGGGCTACAGGGGCGGAACGACGACGGATACGCAGTATTTT
.	TRBD1	TRBV4-3	TRBJ1-6	CASSRSAGQGSGGSPLHF	TGCGCCAGCAGCCGGTCCGCGGGACAGGGGTCGGGAGGTTCACCCCTCCACTTT
.	.	TRBV9	TRBJ2-5	CASSEGIGAGMGETQYF	TGTGCCAGCAGCGAAGGGATCGGGGCAGGGATGGGAGAGACCCAGTACTTC
.	TRBD2	TRBV11-3	TRBJ2-1	CASSSGLAYNEQFF	TGTGCCAGCAGCTCTGGACTAGCCTACAATGAGCAGTTCTTC
.	.	TRBV6-5	TRBJ1-2	CASSYRNGGPYGYTF	TGTGCCAGCAGTTACAGGAATGGGGGCCCCTATGGCTACACCTTC
.	.	TRBV5-1	TRBJ1-1	CASSLAGRPRLNTEAFF	TGCGCCAGCAGCTTGGCCGGGAGACCTAGACTGAACACTGAAGCTTTCTTT
.	.	TRBV5-1	TRBJ2-3	CASSFSRADTQYF	TGCGCCAGCAGCTTTTCCAGGGCAGATACGCAGTATTTT
.	TRBD1	TRBV5-5	TRBJ1-1	CASSLEGQTSLHSNTEAFF	TGTGCCAGCAGCTTGGAGGGACAGACTTCCCTCCATTCCAACACTGAAGCTTTCTTT
.	.	TRBV5-1	TRBJ2-1	CASDAGTLVRNEQFF	TGCGCCAGCGACGCCGGGACTCTTGTGAGAAATGAGCAGTTCTTC
.	TRBD1	TRBV6-5	TRBJ2-1	CASSLIPGQGHFF	TGTGCCAGCAGTTTAATTCCGGGACAGGGGCATTTCTTC